The 19 T cell receptor beta chains listed next were all sequenced from one sample in a study of CD8+CD57+ T cells in acquired aplastic anemia. Genomic DNA served as template for TCR beta VDJ and CDR3 profiling. Using its own MiXCR run on the reads, TCRdb lists one record per CDR3 protein. The repertoire holds 450,000 to 600,000 distinct CDR3 sequences, with approximately 33% as singletons. Patients chosen for sequencing had CD8+CD57+ cells that had expanded, as shown by flow cytometry. The sequencing input was sorted CD4+, CD8+, or CD8+CD57+ T cells (not recorded which) from PBMCs. These receptors all come from a human donor with aplastic anemia.

The J gene is TRBJ2-1, the V gene TRBV4-2, with 10 bases fitting TRBD2. This CDR3 comprises 15 residues. The germline CDR1 and CDR2 sequences are LGHNA and YNFKEQ. Trimming at V came to 5 bases and at J to 7 bases, leaving 8 bases not matched to a gene. The CDR3 sequence is CASSILAGVANEQFF. CDR3 coding DNA: TGTGCCAGCAGCATCCTAGCGGGGGTAGCAAATGAGCAGTTCTTC.

This chain links TRBV20-1 with TRBJ2-1, with D perhaps assigned TRBD1 or TRBD2 (5 bases each). Germline V CDR1 and CDR2: DFQATT, SNEGSKA (reference sequence). This CDR3 contains 15 residues. V was shortened by 3 bases and J by 4 bases, with 16 bases between the two germline ends. The CDR3 sequence: CSASPDTRGYNEQFF. The CDR3 DNA reads as TGCAGTGCTAGTCCGGACACCCGGGGTTACAATGAGCAGTTCTTC.

This clonotype was seen a handful of times. The chain employs TRBV5-4 and TRBJ2-3; D uncertain. This CDR3 spans 16 amino acids. With 0 bases removed from V and 0 bases from J, the gap between germline ends came to 11 bases. Germline CDR1 is SGHNT and CDR2 is YYREEE (reference sequence). The CDR3 region is CASSLERLASTDTQYF. The CDR3 region has the DNA TGTGCCAGCAGCTTGGAAAGACTGGCAAGCACAGATACGCAGTATTTT. The whole variable domain, filled in from reference TRBV5-4 and TRBJ2-3, reads ETGVTQSPTHLIKTRGQQVTLRCSSQSGHNTVSWYQQALGQGPQFIFQYYREEENGRGNFPPRFSGLQFPNYSSELNVNALELDDSALYLCASSLERLASTDTQYFGPGTRLTVL.

The rearrangement uses TRBV6-1 and TRBJ1-2; no clear D. Germline loops: CDR1 MNHNS, CDR2 SASEGT. This CDR3 region has 15 residues. Trimming stripped 2 bases from V and 0 bases from J, with 10 bases between. This chain's CDR3 is CASSESIGANYGYTF. CDR3 nucleotides: TGTGCCAGCAGTGAATCGATAGGAGCTAACTATGGCTACACCTTC.

The rearrangement joins TRBV10-3 to TRBJ2-7; D remains ambiguous. Germline V CDR1 and CDR2: ENHRY, SYGVKD. The V end was cut by 5 bases, the J end by 0 bases, with 8 bases between. The CDR3 is 13 residues long. DNA of the CDR3: TGTGCCATCAGTCAACAGTTCTCCTACGAGCAGTACTTC. It translates to CAISQQFSYEQYF.

Only a few counts were recorded for this clonotype. This chain joins TRBV19 and TRBJ2-1; 7 bases are shared with TRBD1. This CDR3 spans 16 amino acids. The ends lost 4 bases at V and 3 bases at J; junction bases unmatched: 9. Germline CDR1 LNHDA, CDR2 SQIVND (reference sequence). This CDR3 is CASSKFGTESYNEQFF. DNA for the CDR3: TGTGCCAGTAGTAAATTCGGGACAGAAAGCTACAATGAGCAGTTCTTC.

Concerning this clonotype: A clone one base away is much larger, so this may be a read error. V and J are TRBV2 and TRBJ2-7, with D uncertain. The CDR3 length is 13 residues. Germline V gene data show CDR1 as SNHLY and CDR2 as FYNNEI. Trimming removed 2 bases from V and 7 bases from J, with 12 bases in between. Here the CDR3 DNA reads TGTGCCAGCAGTGAAACCCGAGATAATGAGCAGTACTTC. This gives the protein CASSETRDNEQYF.

This rearrangement joins TRBV20-1 to TRBJ2-2; TRBD2 agrees at 9 bases. The V and J ends lost 0 bases and 9 bases, in that order; junction bases with no gene match: 8. This CDR3 has 15 amino acids. CDR1 is DFQATT and CDR2 is SNEGSKA in the germline V gene (reference sequence). The chain's CDR3 is CSARDMAGGRRELFF. Written as DNA, the CDR3 is TGCAGTGCTAGAGATATGGCGGGGGGGCGGCGGGAGCTGTTTTTT.

Many counts were recorded for this clonotype. This chain links TRBV29-1 with TRBJ2-5, with D perhaps TRBD1 (6 bases). This CDR3 is 14 amino acids long. Germline assignment: CDR1 SQVTM and CDR2 ANQGSEA. V was cut by 2 bases and J by 1 base, with 11 bases left in between. CDR3 loop: CSVELPGVQETQYF. The CDR3 coding sequence is TGCAGCGTTGAACTGCCAGGGGTCCAAGAGACCCAGTACTTC.

To note about this clonotype: This could be a read error, since a much larger clone is one nucleotide away. The V gene is TRBV10-3, the J gene TRBJ1-5; no clear D. CDR1 and CDR2 (germline): ENHRY, SYGVKD. The CDR3 is made up of 13 amino acids. Trimming stripped 5 bases from V and 3 bases from J, with 8 bases between. This chain's CDR3 is CAISSSHNQPQHF. CDR3 DNA sequence: TGTGCCATCAGTTCCTCCCACAATCAGCCCCAGCATTTT.

This clonotype was seen just once. The V call is TRBV9, the J call TRBJ1-4, with no clear D. The CDR3 covers 14 residues. V lost 3 bases, J lost 0 bases, and 6 bases lay in between. From germline, CDR1 is SGDLS and CDR2 YYNGEE. The CDR3 bases are TGTGCCAGCAGCGGGATTGCAACTAATGAAAAACTGTTTTTT. It encodes CASSGIATNEKLFF.

The chain joins TRBV20-1 to TRBJ1-4, with unresolved D. The CDR3 length is 13 residues. Germline assignment: CDR1 DFQATT and CDR2 SNEGSKA (reference sequence). Trimming removed 0 bases at V and 12 bases at J, with 14 bases between. The CDR3 nucleotides are TGCAGTGCTAGAGATCCCCATCGACCCGAACTGTTTTTT. Translation gives CSARDPHRPELFF.

This clonotype appeared once. The genes are TRBV5-6 and TRBJ1-1; D perhaps matches TRBD1 (5 bases). V lost 4 bases and J 4 bases, leaving 14 bases between the germline ends. Germline V gives CDR1 SGHDT, CDR2 YYEEEE. This CDR3 is 14 amino acids long. This CDR3 is CASSPTGPPTEAFF. The CDR3 DNA reads as TGTGCCAGCAGCCCAACAGGTCCTCCCACTGAAGCTTTCTTT.

With regard to this clonotype: The junction differs from germline at one of its ends, possibly a read error. The J gene is TRBJ1-6, the V gene TRBV10-3; TRBD1 is a possible D gene (5 bases). The CDR3 totals 14 residues. Germline V lookup: CDR1 ENHRY, CDR2 SYGVKD. The CDR3 loop is CASSRQWLDSPLHF. In DNA form, the CDR3 reads TGTGCCAGCAGTCGACAGTGGCTGGATTCACCCCTCCACTTT.

The gene calls are TRBV19 and TRBJ1-2; the D gene is possibly TRBD1 (5 bases). Per the germline V gene, CDR1 is LNHDA and CDR2 is SQIVND (reference sequence). The germline V and J ends were trimmed by 1 base and 6 bases, with 12 bases remaining between them. CDR3 length equals 14 residues. The CDR3 loop reads CASSIGGTADGYTF. CDR3 coding DNA: TGTGCCAGTAGTATAGGGGGGACTGCAGATGGCTACACCTTC.

The rearrangement joins TRBV12-3 or TRBV12-4 to TRBJ2-3; D possibly matches TRBD1 or TRBD2 (5 bases each). This CDR3 region has 13 residues. The V and J ends lost 2 bases and 6 bases respectively, with 9 bases between them. CDR3 region: CASSLNEGDTQYF. The CDR3 nucleotides read TGTGCCAGCAGTTTAAATGAGGGGGATACGCAGTATTTT.

This clonotype was counted between two and nine times. A much bigger clone sits one base away, suggesting this may be a read error. This chain links TRBV7-9 with TRBJ2-3; D is unclear. This CDR3 is built from 11 residues. Germline CDR1 is SEHNR and CDR2 is FQNEAQ (reference sequence). Trimming took off 7 bases at V and 2 bases at J, with 4 bases between the two ends. The CDR3 DNA is TGTGCCAGCACCTACACAGATACGCAGTATTTT. Amino acids: CASTYTDTQYF.

This clonotype was detected ten times or more. The J gene is TRBJ2-5, the V gene TRBV20-1; 7 bases match TRBD2. The CDR3 totals 15 residues. Germline V CDR1 and CDR2: DFQATT, SNEGSKA (reference sequence). J gave up 4 bases and V 5 bases, and 13 bases lay outside the gene matches. CDR3 region: CSASSGVGMVETQYF. CDR3 sequence (DNA): TGCAGTGCTTCGAGCGGGGTTGGAATGGTAGAGACCCAGTACTTC.

This sequence joins TRBV7-6 and TRBJ1-3, with unresolved D. Per the germline V gene, CDR1 is SGHVS and CDR2 is FNYEAQ. CDR3 length equals 15 residues. The V gene lost 5 bases and the J gene lost 0 bases, with 11 bases spanning the gap. CDR3: CASSAQAFSGNTIYF. CDR3 nucleotide sequence: TGTGCCAGCAGCGCCCAGGCTTTCTCTGGAAACACCATATATTTT.